This record covers a single T cell receptor (beta chain). This clonotype was counted between two and nine times. Its antigen is still unknown. Within one base of it there is no much larger clone, and no base qualities were kept. Its CDR3 holds 15 amino acids, cysteine through phenylalanine. Only the CDR3 portion is preserved as DNA: 45 bases, with reading frame beginning at the first base. In the germline V gene, CDR1 corresponds to MDHEN and CDR2 to SYDVKM. Trimming accounts for 6 bases at V and 0 bases at J, while the number of junction bases matched to no gene is 8. This entry comes from a study of naive and memory T cell subsets (dated by TCRdb to 2016 to 2017). In the study overall: The study applied an open-source, UMI-based TCR alpha and beta sequencing pipeline to sorted naive and memory peripheral blood T cell subsets. RNA was DNase-treated and reverse transcribed with TCR constant-region primers, mostly using SuperScript III. The results of the functional CMV T cell responses matched the IgG serology results in every case. The full study reports these points: Once error correction was done, more than 95% of naive TCR sequences showed up just once, which made the naive abundance distributions much steeper than those of the memory subsets. TCR abundance followed a power law whose exponent differed between naive and memory subsets but was consistent across the three individuals. Gini index rose and Shannon and inverse Simpson diversity fell from naive through CM, EM and EMRA in both CD4 and CD8 cells. A few larger clonotypes were present in naive repertoires, especially CD8 naive repertoires, and these clonotypes were possibly memory cells re-expressing CD45RA. No ground truth was available to validate the repertoire findings for the naive and memory subsets. Clonotypes were defined as single alpha or beta chain sequences, not paired alpha/beta receptors. RNA-based TCR counts may be affected by expression changes linked to T cell activation and differentiation.

The library was prepared using UMI-ligation and nested PCR. To cover both TRBC1 and TRBC2, the beta constant-region primer consisted of an equimolar mix of two oligonucleotides. Four rounds of PCR, combining the SP2 primer with nested alpha and beta constant-region primers, were used to amplify the ligated cDNA. A single-stranded oligonucleotide carrying the SP2 primer and a 12-nucleotide UMI was ligated to the 3' end of the cDNA by T4 RNA ligase 1. Incubation of the ligation reaction lasted roughly 20-25 hours at 16 degrees C. PCR2 was usually performed as a SYBR Green qPCR and halted at a preset threshold so that over-amplification would not occur. Apart from the first purification, every purification step used Agencourt AMPure XP magnetic beads. Library quantification was done by Qubit, followed by a TapeStation check on which the main peak was expected at around 650 bp. The pooled libraries were sequenced on an Illumina MiSeq using v2 2x251 paired-end kits, which usually yielded 1-2 million reads per sample. Each sample library was pooled at about 4 nM, and about 5-7% PhiX was included to improve cluster recognition. In the paper's pipeline: Using tag matching that tolerated one base-pair mismatch, Decombinator assigned V and J genes to FASTQ reads that had been processed by Demultiplexor. By using UMIs, Collapsinator corrected both sequencing errors and the frequency errors caused by PCR heterogeneity. CDR3Translator translated TCRs and extracted CDR3s from the conserved cysteine to the FGXG phenylalanine, flagging non-productive sequences. Repertoires were subsampled to equal numbers of UMI-defined TCRs before Gini, Shannon entropy and inverse Simpson indices were calculated. Within the linear range, a power law was fitted by maximum likelihood to the distributions of clonotype abundance. When run on a single naive CD8 sample, MIGEC and the pipeline yielded similar UMI counts, similar unique TCR numbers and similar clonal distributions. In one analysis, naive TCRs that were also found in any memory subset of the same donor were excluded from the naive repertoire. Repertoires were searched for 7,322 CMV-associated CDR3 sequences compiled from VDJdb and a published dataset. TCRdb reran the public reads through fastp at Q25 and MiXCR, keeping productive beta chains. Each entry merges the rows of one CDR3 protein and shows their most common DNA and genes. The V and J calls were determined by TCRdb, not by the authors. In this sample the table shows over 110,000 distinct CDR3 sequences, under 25% of which occur a single time. In total, the top ten clones hold 0.55% to 0.75% of the sample.

TCR alpha and beta chain libraries were amplified separately from the second PCR step onward. To determine each donor's CMV status, fresh PBMCs were stimulated overnight with CMV viral lysate, and IFNgamma production from CD4+ T cells was then assessed. CD4 T cells were positively selected using Miltenyi beads, after which CD8 T cells were positively selected from the CD4-negative fraction. After staining for CD3, CD4, CD8, CD45RA, CD27 and a live/dead dye, cells were sorted on a BD Aria II into four subsets based on CD45RA and CD27. A few healthy volunteers provided blood, and the blood of each volunteer was split into CD4 and CD8 T cells and then into four differentiation subsets. About 130 ml of peripheral blood was collected from each donor, and PBMC were isolated by Ficoll-Paque PLUS density-gradient centrifugation. Sorted cells were lysed in RLT buffer, after which RNA was extracted using a Qiagen RNeasy kit and stored at -80 degrees C.

This sequence was found in a human donor in good health. The sequenced sample consisted of naive CD8+ T cells from blood. The cell subset or site label here, explained by the study, means: naive T cells, CD45RA high CD27+. The rearrangement combines TRBV28 with TRBJ2-7; the central 7 bases match TRBD1. The nucleotide sequence reads as follows: TGTGCCAGCAGGGTAACAGGGGCTACCTCCTACGAGCAGTACTTC. This is translated as CASRVTGATSYEQYF.